One sample yielded the 20 T cell receptor beta chains listed below, sequenced in a study of blood T cells in healthy people across ages. Alongside a J-beta primer mix, a sample-barcoded 5' primer served in a second PCR lasting about 7 to 12 cycles. TCRdb reanalysed the 5' RACE reads using MiXCR and keeps one entry per CDR3 protein. The sample consists of 750,000 to 1,000,000 distinct CDR3 sequences, almost 30% of them appearing once. The same specimen was also included in a second study, on T cells of mothers and their children.

The sample consisted of blood. The source is a woman aged 40 to 50 in good health.

Remarks on this clonotype: This sequence may be a read error, since a much larger clone differs from it by one base. V is TRBV7-2 and J is TRBJ2-5, with a possible D match to TRBD2 (5 bases). This CDR3 is built from 13 residues. Germline-derived CDR1 and CDR2 are SGHTA and FQGNSA. The CDR3 is CDSRVPPGETQYF. The CDR3, as DNA: TGTGACAGTCGGGTTCCACCGGGGGAGACCCAGTACTTC.

The table lists this clonotype with a count of one. V is TRBV11-3 and J is TRBJ2-1; unclear D gene. The V gene's germline CDR1 is SGHNT and CDR2 YENEEA. This CDR3 has 14 residues. V lost 1 base and J lost 13, with 17 bases in between. As DNA, the CDR3 is TGTGCCAGCAGCTTAGGGTACAGCCCGATGCTCCAGTTCTTC. The encoded protein is CASSLGYSPMLQFF.

The chain uses TRBV15 and TRBJ2-5, with 11 bases that match TRBD2. Unmatched junction bases numbered 15, after V lost 2 bases and J lost 4 bases. This CDR3 is 19 amino acids long. The V gene's germline CDR1 is LNHNV and CDR2 YYDKDF (reference sequence). CDR3 in amino acids: CATSRPIAGGLQLLETQYF. CDR3 bases: TGTGCCACCAGCAGACCTATAGCGGGGGGGCTCCAATTACTAGAGACCCAGTACTTC.

This chain uses TRBV5-1 with TRBJ2-3, with 7 bases identical to TRBD1. The V segment lost 2 bases and the J segment 2 bases; nucleotides outside the gene matches: 11. CDR1 is SGHRS, CDR2 YFSETQ, per germline. CDR3 size: 17 residues. CDR3 coding DNA: TGCGCCAGCAGCTTACCCTCCGGGACAGCATACACAGATACGCAGTATTTT. Amino acid sequence: CASSLPSGTAYTDTQYF.

The sample holds a few counts of this clonotype. This rearrangement joins TRBV29-1 to TRBJ2-7; the D gene is possibly TRBD1 (7 bases). The CDR3 consists of 15 residues. With 4 bases removed from V and 7 bases from J, the gap between germline ends came to 23 bases. The V gene's germline CDR1 is SQVTM and CDR2 ANQGSEA. The CDR3 loop reads CSVAGVTGKEGEQYF. The CDR3 coding sequence is TGCAGCGTTGCGGGGGTGACAGGGAAGGAGGGTGAGCAGTACTTC.

The V and J genes are TRBV7-9 and TRBJ2-7, with D possibly TRBD2 on 7 matching bases. Germline-derived CDR1 and CDR2 are SEHNR and FQNEAQ (reference sequence). CDR3 length: 15 amino acids. V was trimmed by 4 bases and J by 3 bases, leaving 16 bases between them. The CDR3 sequence is CASSSLLADSYEQYF. In nucleotides, the CDR3 is TGTGCCAGCAGCTCCCTCCTAGCGGACAGCTACGAGCAGTACTTC. Looking up the rest from reference TRBV7-9 and TRBJ2-7 gives the full variable domain: DTGVSQNPRHKITKRGQNVTFRCDPISEHNRLYWYRQTLGQGPEFLTYFQNEAQLEKSRLLSDRFSAERPKGSFSTLEIQRTEQGDSAMYLCASSSLLADSYEQYFGPGTRLTVT.

This chain uses TRBV6-1 with TRBJ2-1; D perhaps matches TRBD2 (5 bases). Trimming pared 11 bases from V and 7 bases from J, leaving 15 bases between. This CDR3 is 12 amino acids long. Looked up from germline, CDR1 is MNHNS and CDR2 is SASEGT. The CDR3 spells CACKRVGNEQFF. DNA of the CDR3: TGTGCCTGCAAGAGGGTAGGGAATGAGCAGTTCTTC.

In this sample, this clonotype turned up many times. The chain has TRBV7-9 and TRBJ2-7, with 10 bases aligning to TRBD2. CDR3 length: 15 amino acids. Germline V gene data show CDR1 as SEHNR and CDR2 as FQNEAQ (reference sequence). After removal of 3 bases from V and 4 bases from J, the junction contained 6 bases not matched to a gene. CDR3 in amino acids: CASSFPSGGRYEQYF. The CDR3 region has the DNA TGTGCCAGCAGCTTCCCTAGCGGGGGTCGATACGAGCAGTACTTC.

This chain uses TRBV4-3 with TRBJ2-1; a weak D match, TRBD1 (5 bases). V was shortened by 0 bases and J by 0 bases, with 9 bases between the two germline ends. Per germline, CDR1 LGHNA and CDR2 YSLEER. The CDR3 sequence is 16 residues long. CDR3 loop: CASSQEWGLSYNEQFF. CDR3 sequence (DNA): TGCGCCAGCAGCCAAGAATGGGGCCTCTCCTACAATGAGCAGTTCTTC.

This clonotype came up once. The chain couples TRBV29-1 to TRBJ1-1, with D unclear. Trimming took off 7 bases at V and 1 base at J, with 13 bases between the two ends. Looked up from germline, CDR1 is SQVTM and CDR2 is ANQGSEA. The CDR3 sequence is 13 residues long. The CDR3 nucleotides are TGCAGCGCTGGGCCACTAGGGAACACTGAAGCTTTCTTT. Residues: CSAGPLGNTEAFF.

This chain joins TRBV4-3 and TRBJ1-6; D unclear. This CDR3 contains 16 residues. Looked up from germline, CDR1 is LGHNA and CDR2 is YSLEER. Trimming took 0 bases from V and 10 from J, leaving 16 bases between them. The chain's CDR3 is CASSQEEFGLGSPLHF. CDR3 bases: TGCGCCAGCAGCCAAGAAGAATTCGGGTTGGGATCACCCCTCCACTTT.

This clonotype was counted a few times. The chain employs TRBV28 and TRBJ2-3; unclear D gene. Germline assignment: CDR1 MDHEN and CDR2 SYDVKM. The CDR3 length is 13 residues. Trimming stripped 11 bases from V and 7 bases from J, with 19 bases between. DNA for the CDR3: TGTGCCGCCCAAGTGAGCGCACAGAATACGCAGTATTTT. This sequence encodes CAAQVSAQNTQYF.

In its sample, this clonotype was seen many times. The chain uses TRBV4-3 and TRBJ2-7; 10 bases agree with TRBD1. The CDR3 extends over 17 amino acids. J gave up 4 bases and V 1 base, and 10 bases lay outside the gene matches. The germline gives CDR1 LGHNA, CDR2 YSLEER. CDR3 amino acids: CASSQGDYRDRGYEQYF. The CDR3 nucleotides read TGCGCCAGCAGCCAAGGTGATTACCGGGACAGGGGTTACGAGCAGTACTTC.

This clonotype was seen ten or more times. The chain employs TRBV7-2 and TRBJ1-2, with TRBD1 matching 8 bases. With V trimmed by 5 bases and J by 2 bases, 4 bases remained unmatched. This CDR3 region has 14 residues. Germline assignment: CDR1 SGHTA and CDR2 FQGNSA. The CDR3 DNA follows: TGTGCCAGCAGCCTAAGACAGGGGAACTATGGCTACACCTTC. It translates to CASSLRQGNYGYTF.

This clonotype has a count of ten or more. Its ends do not fully match the called genes, so a read error is possible. The chain uses TRBV12-3 or TRBV12-4 and TRBJ2-7, with D perhaps TRBD2 (5 bases). This CDR3 contains 12 residues. The CDR3 reads CASRGSSYEQYF. For the CDR3, the DNA is TGCGCCAGCCGTGGGAGTTCCTACGAGCAGTACTTC.

This clonotype was picked up many times. J is TRBJ1-2 and V is TRBV29-1; TRBD1 matches 8 bases. The CDR3 spans 12 residues. The V gene end was trimmed by 4 bases and the J gene end by 4 bases; junction bases not matched to a gene: 2. CDR1 and CDR2 (germline): SQVTM, ANQGSEA. For the CDR3, the DNA is TGCAGCGTTGCGGGACAGGCCTATGGCTACACCTTC. As protein: CSVAGQAYGYTF.

The V and J genes are TRBV6-5 and TRBJ2-3; 9 bases map to TRBD2. The ends lost 9 bases at V and 6 bases at J; junction bases unmatched: 13. Germline CDR1 and CDR2: MNHEY and SVGAGI. The CDR3 sequence is 15 residues long. The chain's CDR3 is CASTGASGARDTQYF. The CDR3 coding sequence is TGTGCCAGTACGGGGGCTAGCGGGGCACGGGATACGCAGTATTTT.

V usage is TRBV4-3 and J usage is TRBJ2-4, with 8 nucleotides matching TRBD2. This CDR3 has 15 residues. J lost 7 bases, V lost 1 base, and 6 bases had no gene match. The germline CDR1 and CDR2 sequences are LGHNA and YSLEER. This chain's CDR3 is CASSQGLGLVNIQYF. CDR3 sequence (DNA): TGCGCCAGCAGCCAAGGACTGGGACTAGTGAACATTCAGTACTTC.

The chain couples TRBV6-5 to TRBJ1-2; D gene uncertain. Germline loops: CDR1 MNHEY, CDR2 SVGAGI. This CDR3 spans 16 amino acids. V was pared by 6 bases and J by 8 bases, with 25 bases between. The CDR3 reads CASSPEPGLPKKGYTF. CDR3 in DNA: TGTGCCAGCAGCCCAGAGCCGGGTCTTCCTAAAAAGGGCTACACCTTC.

To note about this clonotype: This could be a read error, since a much larger clone is one nucleotide away. This chain uses TRBV11-2 with TRBJ2-5; 13 positions match TRBD2. V gave up 5 bases and J gave up 11 bases; unmatched junction bases: 14. The V gene's germline CDR1 is SGHAT and CDR2 FQNNGV. The CDR3 is 16 amino acids. CDR3 loop: CASSPTSGGRNNEQYF. In DNA form, the CDR3 reads TGTGCCAGCAGCCCGACTAGCGGGGGGAGGAACAATGAGCAGTACTTC.